What follows describes a single T cell receptor beta chain. TCRdb re-called the 5' RACE reads through MiXCR, storing one row per CDR3 protein. The sample lists roughly 500,000 distinct CDR3 sequences; roughly 22% were seen once. The source of the sample is a study of T-cell memory formation after mild COVID-19. The J segment lost 2 bases and the V segment lost 7 bases, leaving 4 bases of the junction unmatched. Germline CDR1 and CDR2: SGHVS and FNYEAQ. CDR3 length: 13 residues. Sequencing was done on a sample of PBMCs or a T cell subset sorted from them (not recorded which). The chain recombines TRBV7-6 with TRBJ2-7; TRBD1 matches 8 bases. This sequence originates from an adult woman who had mild COVID-19 (a few samples of this study predate the infection). Cell type and time point are not known. The CDR3 coding sequence is TGTGCCAGCACCGGGACAGGACCCTACGAGCAGTACTTC. Its protein is CASTGTGPYEQYF.